This entry lists 15 T cell receptor beta chains sequenced from one sample in a study of T-cell memory formation after mild COVID-19. TCRdb reanalysed the 5' RACE reads using MiXCR and keeps one entry per CDR3 protein. The table lists 210,000 or so distinct CDR3 sequences, 25% to 35% of them singletons, with roughly 11% in the top ten. Input material: PBMCs or a T cell subset sorted from them (not recorded which). These receptors were taken from an adult woman who had mild COVID-19 (a few samples of this study predate the infection). Cell type and time point are not known.

The chain carries TRBV5-1 and TRBJ2-3, with 12 nucleotides matching TRBD1. After removal of 5 bases from V and 1 base from J, the junction contained 5 bases not matched to a gene. CDR3 length equals 16 residues. CDR1 and CDR2 (germline): SGHRS, YFSETQ. The CDR3 region is CASRRGQGARTDTQYF. In nucleotides, the CDR3 is TGCGCCAGCAGACGGGGACAGGGGGCACGCACAGATACGCAGTATTTT.

This clonotype came up a few times. The rearrangement joins TRBV6-5 to TRBJ2-5; 11 bases fit TRBD1. Germline V lookup: CDR1 MNHEY, CDR2 SVGAGI. V gave up 4 bases and J gave up 4 bases; unmatched junction bases: 2. This CDR3 region has 14 residues. The CDR3 coding sequence is TGTGCCAGCAGTTGGGACAGGGGGAGAGAGACCCAGTACTTC. Its protein is CASSWDRGRETQYF.

This clonotype appeared a few times. V and J are TRBV12-3 or TRBV12-4 and TRBJ1-2; 7 bases line up with TRBD1. This CDR3 has 13 residues. Unmatched junction bases numbered 4, after V lost 3 bases and J lost 6 bases. This CDR3 is CASSFGQGDGYTF. CDR3 coding DNA: TGTGCCAGCAGTTTTGGGCAGGGGGATGGCTACACCTTC.

J is TRBJ2-7 and V is TRBV12-3 or TRBV12-4; 8 nucleotides agree with TRBD1. Trimming cost V 6 bases and J 7 bases; bases outside gene matches: 11. There are 14 residues in the CDR3. This chain's CDR3 is CASSSGTGAREQYF. In nucleotides, the CDR3 is TGTGCCAGCAGCTCCGGGACAGGAGCGAGGGAGCAGTACTTC.

This chain uses TRBV4-2 with TRBJ1-5, with D uncertain. V shed 0 bases and J shed 7 bases, with 10 bases lying between them. This CDR3 has 14 amino acids. Germline V gene sequence: CDR1 LGHNA, CDR2 YNFKEQ. CDR3 loop: CASSQDGLGQPQHF. CDR3 in DNA: TGTGCCAGCAGCCAAGACGGGTTGGGCCAGCCCCAGCATTTT.

The chain links TRBV5-1 to TRBJ2-7; TRBD1 matches at 7 bases. CDR1 and CDR2 (germline): SGHRS, YFSETQ. V was pared by 4 bases and J by 2 bases, with 9 bases of the junction left unmatched. This CDR3 comprises 15 residues. The CDR3 is CASSHTGVGTYEQYF. The CDR3 DNA reads TGCGCCAGCAGCCATACAGGGGTGGGGACCTACGAGCAGTACTTC.

The CDR3 DNA reads as TGTGCCAGCAGCCCGTACAGGGATGCCGGGGAGCTGTTTTTT. Protein: CASSPYRDAGELFF. The rearrangement links TRBV7-6 to TRBJ2-2, with a weak D call TRBD1 (6 bases). The CDR3 length is 14 residues. Looked up from germline, CDR1 is SGHVS and CDR2 is FNYEAQ. V was pared by 5 bases and J by 6 bases, with 13 bases between.

This chain joins TRBV18 and TRBJ2-2; D ambiguous. The CDR3 is 15 residues long. The germline V and J ends were trimmed by 0 bases and 3 bases, with 8 bases remaining between them. CDR1 and CDR2 from the germline V gene are KGHSH and LQKENI. The CDR3 bases are TGTGCCAGCTCACCACCGGCCACTTACACCGGGGAGCTGTTTTTT. It yields the protein CASSPPATYTGELFF.

The chain couples TRBV5-5 to TRBJ2-6, with unresolved D. Germline V gene data show CDR1 as SGHKS and CDR2 as YYEKEE (reference sequence). V lost 2 bases, J lost 0 bases, and 6 bases lay in between. The CDR3 spans 15 residues. CDR3 DNA: TGTGCCAGCAGCTTTGAAATCTCTGGGGCCAACGTCCTGACTTTC. This sequence encodes CASSFEISGANVLTF.

The chain carries TRBV6-2 or TRBV6-3 and TRBJ1-1; no clear D gene. Trimming removed 0 bases from V and 4 bases from J, with 12 bases in between. Germline V gene data show CDR1 as MNHEY and CDR2 as SVGEGT. This CDR3 contains 15 residues. CDR3: CASSYSSAFSTEAFF. The CDR3 coding sequence is TGTGCCAGCAGTTACTCGTCAGCCTTCAGCACTGAAGCTTTCTTT.

The chain recombines TRBV7-3 with TRBJ2-2; 9 positions match TRBD1. V was clipped by 5 bases and J by 6 bases; unmatched bases: 10. The CDR3 is 16 residues long. CDR1 SGHTA and CDR2 FQGTGA come from the germline V gene. The CDR3 protein is CASSMNTGGASGELFF. The CDR3 coding sequence is TGTGCCAGCAGCATGAACACAGGGGGCGCGTCCGGGGAGCTGTTTTTT.

This clonotype has only a few counts. The V gene is TRBV7-9, the J gene TRBJ2-2; a weak D match, TRBD2 (6 bases). Germline values: CDR1 SEHNR, CDR2 FQNEAQ (reference sequence). The CDR3 runs 16 residues. V lost 1 base and J lost 2, with 11 bases in between. Here the CDR3 reads CASSLEVGSNTGELFF. The CDR3 coding sequence is TGTGCCAGCAGCTTAGAGGTCGGGAGTAACACCGGGGAGCTGTTTTTT.

This clonotype was counted between two and nine times. The chain combines TRBV7-2 with TRBJ1-5; D may be TRBD1 (5 bases). The length of the CDR3 is 13 residues. CDR1 is SGHTA, CDR2 FQGNSA, per germline. Deletions cut 5 bases from V and 4 bases from J, with 9 bases between. CDR3 in amino acids: CASSQRGNQPQHF. DNA of the CDR3: TGTGCCAGCAGCCAAAGGGGAAATCAGCCCCAGCATTTT. The whole variable domain, remainder taken from reference TRBV7-2 and TRBJ1-5, is GAGVSQSPSNKVTEKGKDVELRCDPISGHTALYWYRQSLGQGLEFLIYFQGNSAPDKSGLPSDRFSAERTGGSVSTLTIQRTQQEDSAVYLCASSQRGNQPQHFGDGTRLSIL.

The chain uses TRBV20-1 and TRBJ1-5, with 8 bases fitting TRBD1. CDR1 and CDR2 (germline): DFQATT, SNEGSKA (reference sequence). Trimming at V came to 0 bases and at J to 4 bases, leaving 14 bases not matched to a gene. This CDR3 contains 18 residues. The chain's CDR3 is CSARDRRGSRQGNQPQHF. CDR3 DNA sequence: TGCAGTGCTAGAGATCGGCGGGGTAGTAGACAGGGGAATCAGCCCCAGCATTTT.

The chain employs TRBV24-1 and TRBJ2-3, with 8 nucleotides matching TRBD1. The CDR3 consists of 14 residues. J gave up 6 bases and V 3 bases, and 4 bases lay outside the gene matches. In germline, CDR1 is KGHDR, CDR2 SFDVKD. The DNA of the CDR3 is TGTGCCACCAGTGATCGGGACAGGTTGGATACGCAGTATTTT. It is translated as CATSDRDRLDTQYF.